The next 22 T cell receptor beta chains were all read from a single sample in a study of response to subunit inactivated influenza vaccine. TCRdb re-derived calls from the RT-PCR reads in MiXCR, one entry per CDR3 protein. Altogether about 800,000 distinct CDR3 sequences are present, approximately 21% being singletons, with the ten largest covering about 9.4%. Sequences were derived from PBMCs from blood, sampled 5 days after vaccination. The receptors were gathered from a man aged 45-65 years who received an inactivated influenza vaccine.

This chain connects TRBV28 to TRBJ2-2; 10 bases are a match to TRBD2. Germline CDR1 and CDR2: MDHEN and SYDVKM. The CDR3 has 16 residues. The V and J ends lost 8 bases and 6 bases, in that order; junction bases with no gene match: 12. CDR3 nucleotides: TGTGCCAGCCACCCTGCGCTAGCGGGAGTTTCCGGGGAGCTGTTTTTT. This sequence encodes CASHPALAGVSGELFF.

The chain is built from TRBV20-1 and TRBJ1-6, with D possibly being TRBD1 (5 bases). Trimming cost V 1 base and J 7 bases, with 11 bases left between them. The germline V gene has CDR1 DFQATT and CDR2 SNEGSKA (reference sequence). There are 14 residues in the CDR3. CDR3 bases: TGCAGTGCTAGAGTCTCGCAGGGAAATTCACCCCTCCACTTT. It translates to CSARVSQGNSPLHF.

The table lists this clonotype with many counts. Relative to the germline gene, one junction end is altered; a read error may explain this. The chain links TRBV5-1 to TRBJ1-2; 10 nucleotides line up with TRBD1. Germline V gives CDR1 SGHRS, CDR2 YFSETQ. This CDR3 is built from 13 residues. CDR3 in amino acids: CASSLGTGDGYTF. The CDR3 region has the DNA TGTGCCAGCAGTTTAGGGACAGGGGACGGCTACACCTTC.

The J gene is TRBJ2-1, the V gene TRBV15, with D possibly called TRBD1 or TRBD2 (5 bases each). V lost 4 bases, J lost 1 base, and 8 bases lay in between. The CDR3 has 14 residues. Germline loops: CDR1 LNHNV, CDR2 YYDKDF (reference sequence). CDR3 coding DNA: TGTGCCACCAGCACAGGGAGTTCCTACAATGAGCAGTTCTTC. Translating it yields CATSTGSSYNEQFF.

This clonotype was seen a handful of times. The DNA for the CDR3 is TGTGCCAGCAGCGGTACTAGCGGGATTGACAATGAGCAGTTCTTC. It specifies CASSGTSGIDNEQFF. The chain uses TRBV9 and TRBJ2-1, with 10 bases identical to TRBD2. V shed 3 bases and J 5 bases; nucleotides not matched to a gene: 5. This CDR3 spans 15 amino acids. Germline V CDR1 and CDR2: SGDLS, YYNGEE.

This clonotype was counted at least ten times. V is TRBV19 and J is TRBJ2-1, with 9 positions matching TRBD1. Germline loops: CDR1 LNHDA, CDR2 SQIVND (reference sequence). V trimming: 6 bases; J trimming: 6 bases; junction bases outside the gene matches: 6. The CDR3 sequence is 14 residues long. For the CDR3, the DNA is TGTGCCAGTAGCGAGGGACAGGGATTCAATGAGCAGTTCTTC. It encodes CASSEGQGFNEQFF.

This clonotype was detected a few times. The chain's CDR3 is CSVEGGGSSYEQYF. The CDR3 coding sequence is TGCAGCGTTGAAGGGGGTGGAAGCTCCTACGAGCAGTACTTC. V usage is TRBV29-1 and J usage is TRBJ2-7; D is ambiguous. This CDR3 is built from 14 residues. V lost 1 base and J 0 bases, leaving 10 bases between the germline ends. In germline, CDR1 is SQVTM, CDR2 ANQGSEA.

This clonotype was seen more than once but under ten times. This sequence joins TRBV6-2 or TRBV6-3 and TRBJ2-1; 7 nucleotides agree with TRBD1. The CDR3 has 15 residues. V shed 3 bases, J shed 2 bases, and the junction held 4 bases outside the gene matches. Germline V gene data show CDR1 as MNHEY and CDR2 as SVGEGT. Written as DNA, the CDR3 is TGTGCCAGCAGTTATGCGCAGGGGGCCTACAATGAGCAGTTCTTC. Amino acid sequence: CASSYAQGAYNEQFF.

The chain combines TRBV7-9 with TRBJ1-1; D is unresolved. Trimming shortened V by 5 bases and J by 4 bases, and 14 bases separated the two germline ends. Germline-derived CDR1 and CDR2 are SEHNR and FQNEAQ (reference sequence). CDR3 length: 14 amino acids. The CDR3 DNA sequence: TGTGCCAGCAGCCCCGGACTGGCGGGCACTGAAGCTTTCTTT. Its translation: CASSPGLAGTEAFF.

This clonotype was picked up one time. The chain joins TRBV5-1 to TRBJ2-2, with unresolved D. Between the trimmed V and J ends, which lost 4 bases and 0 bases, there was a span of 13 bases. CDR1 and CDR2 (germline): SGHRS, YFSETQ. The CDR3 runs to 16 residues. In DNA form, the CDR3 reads TGCGCCAGCAGCCCTGACAAGGCCGCGAACACCGGGGAGCTGTTTTTT. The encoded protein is CASSPDKAANTGELFF.

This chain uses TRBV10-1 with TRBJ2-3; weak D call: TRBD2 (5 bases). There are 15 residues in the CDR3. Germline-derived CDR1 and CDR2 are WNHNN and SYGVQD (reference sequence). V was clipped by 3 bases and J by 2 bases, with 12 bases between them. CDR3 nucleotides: TGCGCCAGCAGTGATTACTCGAGGGCCACAGATACGCAGTATTTT. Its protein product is CASSDYSRATDTQYF.

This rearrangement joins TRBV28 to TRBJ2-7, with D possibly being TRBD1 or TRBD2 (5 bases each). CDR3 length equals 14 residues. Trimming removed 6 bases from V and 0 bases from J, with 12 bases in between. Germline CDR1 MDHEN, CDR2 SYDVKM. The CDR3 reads CASSWGRPSYEQYF. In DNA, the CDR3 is TGTGCCAGCAGCTGGGGACGGCCCTCCTACGAGCAGTACTTC.

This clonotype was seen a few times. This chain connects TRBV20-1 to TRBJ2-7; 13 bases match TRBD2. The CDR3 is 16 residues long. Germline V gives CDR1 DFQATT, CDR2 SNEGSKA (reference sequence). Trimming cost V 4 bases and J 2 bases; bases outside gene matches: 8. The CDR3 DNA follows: TGCAGTGCTACGGGACTAGCGGGACTCCACGCCTACGAGCAGTACTTC. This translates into CSATGLAGLHAYEQYF.

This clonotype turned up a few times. The CDR3 DNA follows: TGTGCCAGCAGCGCAGGAGGGGCGGAAGATACGCAGTATTTT. This gives the protein CASSAGGAEDTQYF. The J gene is TRBJ2-3, the V gene TRBV5-6, with a weak D call TRBD2 (6 bases). CDR1 is SGHDT and CDR2 is YYEEEE in the germline V gene. V was clipped by 4 bases and J by 5 bases, with 14 bases between them. The CDR3 totals 14 residues. Combining the CDR3 with reference TRBV5-6 and TRBJ2-3 gives the whole variable domain DAGVTQSPTHLIKTRGQQVTLRCSPKSGHDTVSWYQQALGQGPQFIFQYYEEEERQRGNFPDRFSGHQFPNYSSELNVNALLLGDSALYLCASSAGGAEDTQYFGPGTRLTVL.

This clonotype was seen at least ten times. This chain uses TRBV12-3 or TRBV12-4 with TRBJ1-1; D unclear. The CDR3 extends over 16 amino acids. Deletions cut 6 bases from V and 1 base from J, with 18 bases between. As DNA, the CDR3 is TGTGCCAGCAGCCCACCGTTTGTCCTGGGGAACACTGAAGCTTTCTTT. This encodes CASSPPFVLGNTEAFF.

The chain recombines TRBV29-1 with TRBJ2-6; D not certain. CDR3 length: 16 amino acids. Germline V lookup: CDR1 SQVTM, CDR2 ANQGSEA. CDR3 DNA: TGCAGGGCCGGCCACTCCGCAAACTCTGGGGCCAACGTCCTGACTTTC. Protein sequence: CRAGHSANSGANVLTF.

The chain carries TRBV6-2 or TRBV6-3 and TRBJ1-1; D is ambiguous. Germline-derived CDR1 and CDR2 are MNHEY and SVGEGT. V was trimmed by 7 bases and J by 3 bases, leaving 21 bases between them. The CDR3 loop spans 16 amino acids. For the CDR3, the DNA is TGTGCCAGCACCCTCCGTAGAAGTGATGGGGACACTGAAGCTTTCTTT. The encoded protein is CASTLRRSDGDTEAFF.

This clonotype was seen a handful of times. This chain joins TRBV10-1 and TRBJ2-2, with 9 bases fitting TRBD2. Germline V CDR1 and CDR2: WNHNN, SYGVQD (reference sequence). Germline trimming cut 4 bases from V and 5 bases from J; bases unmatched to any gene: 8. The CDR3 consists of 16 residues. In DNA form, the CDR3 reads TGCGCCAGCAGTGGTGGCGGGGGGGCCGAAACCGGGGAGCTGTTTTTT. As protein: CASSGGGGAETGELFF.

CDR3 sequence reads: CSARPLADPYNEQFF. Here the CDR3 DNA reads TGCAGTGCTAGACCTCTAGCGGACCCCTACAATGAGCAGTTCTTC. The chain couples TRBV20-1 to TRBJ2-1; 7 positions match TRBD2. V lost 2 bases to trimming and J lost 2 bases; unmatched junction nucleotides: 6. Germline-derived CDR1 and CDR2 are DFQATT and SNEGSKA (reference sequence). The length of the CDR3 is 15 residues.

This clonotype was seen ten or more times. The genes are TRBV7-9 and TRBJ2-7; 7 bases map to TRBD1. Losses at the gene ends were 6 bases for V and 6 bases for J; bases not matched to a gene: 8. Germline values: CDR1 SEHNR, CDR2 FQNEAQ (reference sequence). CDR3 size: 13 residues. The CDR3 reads CASRPFDRAEQYF. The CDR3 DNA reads TGTGCCAGCAGACCATTCGACAGGGCCGAGCAGTACTTC. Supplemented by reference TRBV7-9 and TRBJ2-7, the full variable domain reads DTGVSQNPRHKITKRGQNVTFRCDPISEHNRLYWYRQTLGQGPEFLTYFQNEAQLEKSRLLSDRFSAERPKGSFSTLEIQRTEQGDSAMYLCASRPFDRAEQYFGPGTRLTVT.

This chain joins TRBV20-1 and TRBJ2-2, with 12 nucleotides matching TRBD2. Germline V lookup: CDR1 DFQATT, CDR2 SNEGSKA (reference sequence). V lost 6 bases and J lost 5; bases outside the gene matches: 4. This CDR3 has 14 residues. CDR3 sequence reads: CSAQLAGGTGELFF. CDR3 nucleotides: TGCAGTGCCCAGCTAGCGGGGGGGACCGGGGAGCTGTTTTTT.

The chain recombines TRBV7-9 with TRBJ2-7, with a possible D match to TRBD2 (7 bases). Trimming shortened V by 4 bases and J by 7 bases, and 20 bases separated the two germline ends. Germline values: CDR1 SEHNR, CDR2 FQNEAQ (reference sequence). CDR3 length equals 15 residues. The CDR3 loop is CASSYAGAGAREQYF. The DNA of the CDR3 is TGTGCCAGCAGCTACGCAGGTGCGGGGGCGAGAGAGCAGTACTTC.